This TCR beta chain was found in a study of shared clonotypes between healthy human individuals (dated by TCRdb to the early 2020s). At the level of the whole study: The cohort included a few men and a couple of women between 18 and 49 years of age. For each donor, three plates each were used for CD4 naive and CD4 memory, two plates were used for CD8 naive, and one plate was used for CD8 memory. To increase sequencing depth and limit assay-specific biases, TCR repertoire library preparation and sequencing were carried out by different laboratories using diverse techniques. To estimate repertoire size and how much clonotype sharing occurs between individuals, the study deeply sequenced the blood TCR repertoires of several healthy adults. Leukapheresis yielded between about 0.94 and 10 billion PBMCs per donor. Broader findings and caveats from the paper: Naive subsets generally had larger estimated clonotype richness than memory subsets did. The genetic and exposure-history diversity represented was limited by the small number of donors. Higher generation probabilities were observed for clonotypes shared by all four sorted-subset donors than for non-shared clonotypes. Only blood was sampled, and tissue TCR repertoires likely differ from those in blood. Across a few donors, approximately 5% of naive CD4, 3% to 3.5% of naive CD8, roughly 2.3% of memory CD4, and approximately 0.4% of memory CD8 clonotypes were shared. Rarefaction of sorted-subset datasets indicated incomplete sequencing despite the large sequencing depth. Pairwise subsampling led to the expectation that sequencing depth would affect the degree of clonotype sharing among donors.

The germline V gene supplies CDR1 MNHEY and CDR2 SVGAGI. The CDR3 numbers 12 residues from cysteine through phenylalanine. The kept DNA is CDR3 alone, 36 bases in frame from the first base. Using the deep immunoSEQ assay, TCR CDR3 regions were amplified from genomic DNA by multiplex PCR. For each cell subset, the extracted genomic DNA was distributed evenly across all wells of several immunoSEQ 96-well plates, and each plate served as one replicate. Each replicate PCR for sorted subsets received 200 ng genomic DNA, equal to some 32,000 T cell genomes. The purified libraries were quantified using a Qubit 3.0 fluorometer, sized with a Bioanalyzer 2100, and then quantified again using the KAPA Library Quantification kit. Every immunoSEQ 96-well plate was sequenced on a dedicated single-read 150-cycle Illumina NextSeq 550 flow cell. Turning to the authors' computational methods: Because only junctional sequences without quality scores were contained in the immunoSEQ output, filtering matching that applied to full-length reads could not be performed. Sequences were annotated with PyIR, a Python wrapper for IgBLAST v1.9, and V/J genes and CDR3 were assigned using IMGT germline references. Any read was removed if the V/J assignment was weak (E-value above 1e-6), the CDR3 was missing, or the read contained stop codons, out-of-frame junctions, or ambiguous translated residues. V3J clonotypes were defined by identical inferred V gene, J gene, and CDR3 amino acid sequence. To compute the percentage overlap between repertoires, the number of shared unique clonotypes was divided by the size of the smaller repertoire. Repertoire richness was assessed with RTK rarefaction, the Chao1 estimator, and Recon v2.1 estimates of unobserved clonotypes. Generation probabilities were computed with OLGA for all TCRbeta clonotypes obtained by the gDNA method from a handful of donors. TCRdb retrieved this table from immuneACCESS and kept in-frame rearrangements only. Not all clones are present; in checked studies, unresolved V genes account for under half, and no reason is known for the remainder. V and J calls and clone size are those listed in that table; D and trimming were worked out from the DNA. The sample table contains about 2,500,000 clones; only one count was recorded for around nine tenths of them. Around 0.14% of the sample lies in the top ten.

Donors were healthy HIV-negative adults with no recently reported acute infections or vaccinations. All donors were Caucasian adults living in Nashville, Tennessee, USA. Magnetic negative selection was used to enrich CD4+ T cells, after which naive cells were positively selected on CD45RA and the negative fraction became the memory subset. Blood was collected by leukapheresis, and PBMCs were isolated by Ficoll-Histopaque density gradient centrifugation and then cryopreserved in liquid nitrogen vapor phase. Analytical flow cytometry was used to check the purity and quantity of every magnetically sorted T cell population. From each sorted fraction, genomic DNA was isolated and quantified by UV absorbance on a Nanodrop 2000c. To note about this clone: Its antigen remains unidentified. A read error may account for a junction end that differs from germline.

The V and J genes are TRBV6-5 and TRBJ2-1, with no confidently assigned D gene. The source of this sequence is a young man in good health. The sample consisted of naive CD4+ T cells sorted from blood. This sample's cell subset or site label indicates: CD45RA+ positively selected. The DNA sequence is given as TGTGCCAGCAGTTACTCCCACAATGAGCAGTTCTTC. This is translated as CASSYSHNEQFF.